Listed below are T cell receptor beta chains from one sample, sequenced in a study of blood T cell repertoires in COVID-19. This table comes from immunoSEQ multiplex PCR, and its TCRdb copy is limited to in-frame clones, with some not included. The sample contains approximately 440,000 clones, 90% of which appear only once. Sequencing was performed on PBMCs or T cells enriched from blood (not recorded which). Source of these receptors: a man between 18 and 35 years old who had recovered from COVID-19. CDR3s include the opening cysteine and the closing phenylalanine or tryptophan. D genes are given only for firm matches. Clone size is not always given. Where it is, it says once, few, many or a class for expanded clones.

J: TRBJ1-1
D: NA
V: TRBV15
size: few
CDR3: CATRSDLNTEAFF
DNA: TGTGCCACCAGATCGGACTTGAACACTGAAGCTTTCTTT

J: TRBJ1-6
D: TRBD1
V: TRBV28
size: NA
CDR3: CASSGRDSRSPLHF
DNA: TGTGCCAGCAGCGGCAGGGACAGCCGTTCACCCCTCCACTTT

J: TRBJ1-6
D: NA
V: TRBV10-2
size: NA
CDR3: CASSVSGGNSPLHF
DNA: TGCGCCAGCAGTGTGTCGGGGGGTAATTCACCCCTCCACTTT

J: TRBJ1-6
D: NA
V: TRBV5-1
size: NA
CDR3: CASSFNAGDNSPLHF
DNA: TGCGCCAGCAGCTTTAATGCAGGGGATAATTCACCCCTCCACTTT

J: TRBJ2-1
D: TRBD2
V: TRBV19
size: NA
CDR3: CASREGLAGENEQFF
DNA: TGTGCCAGTAGGGAGGGACTAGCGGGGGAGAATGAGCAGTTCTTC

J: TRBJ1-6
D: NA
V: TRBV11-3
size: once
CDR3: CASQTDGSSPLHF
DNA: TGTGCCAGTCAGACAGATGGAAGCTCACCCCTCCACTTT

J: TRBJ2-5
D: NA
V: TRBV18
size: NA
CDR3: CASSPSRDTQETQYF
DNA: TGTGCCAGCTCACCTTCCCGGGACACACAAGAGACCCAGTACTTC

J: TRBJ1-2
D: NA
V: TRBV29-1
size: NA
CDR3: CSVETDNYGYTF
DNA: TGCAGCGTTGAGACAGATAACTATGGCTACACCTTC

J: TRBJ1-2
D: TRBD1
V: TRBV19
size: once
CDR3: CASAIGDRGSYGYTF
DNA: TGTGCCAGCGCAATAGGAGACAGGGGGAGTTATGGCTACACCTTC

J: TRBJ1-4
D: NA
V: TRBV6-2/TRBV6-3
size: NA
CDR3: CASSRVGPNEKLFF
DNA: TGTGCCAGCAGTCGGGTGGGGCCTAATGAAAAACTGTTTTTT

J: TRBJ2-3
D: NA
V: TRBV27
size: NA
CDR3: CASSLSEASKTQYF
DNA: TGTGCCAGCAGTTTATCCGAGGCTTCGAAGACGCAGTATTTT

J: TRBJ2-3
D: NA
V: TRBV28
size: NA
CDR3: CASSGPSSTDTQYF
DNA: TGTGCCAGCAGTGGGCCCTCTAGCACAGATACGCAGTATTTT

J: TRBJ1-6
D: NA
V: TRBV6-5
size: NA
CDR3: CASTPRVNSPLHF
DNA: TGTGCCAGCACCCCACGGGTAAATTCACCCCTCCACTTT

J: TRBJ1-2
D: TRBD1
V: TRBV29-1
size: few
CDR3: CSVLRTGTGYGYTF
DNA: TGCAGCGTCCTTCGGACAGGGACGGGCTATGGCTACACCTTC

J: TRBJ1-4
D: NA
V: TRBV28
size: NA
CDR3: CASRSGLTNEKLFF
DNA: TGTGCCAGCAGATCAGGGCTGACTAATGAAAAACTGTTTTTT

J: TRBJ2-5
D: TRBD1
V: TRBV28
size: NA
CDR3: CASSLPGGAGQETQYF
DNA: TGTGCCAGCAGTTTACCAGGGGGCGCGGGGCAAGAGACCCAGTACTTC

J: TRBJ2-1
D: TRBD2
V: TRBV27
size: NA
CDR3: CASSLGWTSGRDEQFF
DNA: TGTGCCAGCAGTTTGGGATGGACTAGCGGAAGGGATGAGCAGTTCTTC

J: TRBJ2-7
D: NA
V: TRBV5-8
size: NA
CDR3: CASSVGGSNYEQYF
DNA: TGTGCCAGTAGCGTTGGGGGCAGCAACTACGAGCAGTACTTC

J: TRBJ2-5
D: TRBD1
V: TRBV24-1
size: NA
CDR3: CATSDPGQGGETQYF
DNA: TGTGCCACCAGTGACCCGGGACAGGGTGGAGAGACCCAGTACTTC

J: TRBJ2-4
D: TRBD2
V: TRBV19
size: NA
CDR3: CASSMARAGGNIQYF
DNA: TGTGCCAGTAGTATGGCTAGGGCGGGAGGAAACATTCAGTACTTC

J: TRBJ1-5
D: NA
V: TRBV19
size: NA
CDR3: CASSIDETTPQHF
DNA: TGTGCCAGTAGTATAGACGAGACAACGCCCCAGCATTTT

J: TRBJ2-7
D: NA
V: TRBV4-1
size: NA
CDR3: CASSPGHKGSYEQYF
DNA: TGCGCCAGCAGCCCCGGACATAAAGGCTCCTACGAGCAGTACTTC

J: TRBJ2-5
D: NA
V: TRBV5-4
size: NA
CDR3: CASSLGELGSRAQYF
DNA: TGTGCCAGCAGCCTCGGGGAGCTGGGGTCACGGGCCCAGTACTTC

J: TRBJ1-5
D: TRBD1
V: TRBV5-8
size: NA
CDR3: CASSQGQKSNQPQHF
DNA: TGTGCCAGCAGCCAGGGACAGAAGAGCAATCAGCCCCAGCATTTT

J: TRBJ2-7
D: NA
V: TRBV12-3/TRBV12-4
size: NA
CDR3: CASSFARSSEQYF
DNA: TGTGCCAGCAGTTTCGCCCGTTCTAGCGAGCAGTACTTC

J: TRBJ1-1
D: NA
V: TRBV2
size: NA
CDR3: CASSVRREAFF
DNA: TGTGCCAGCAGTGTTCGTCGTGAAGCTTTCTTT

J: TRBJ1-5
D: NA
V: TRBV21-1
size: NA
CDR3: CASSKESPAGCNQPQHF
DNA: TGTGCCAGCAGCAAAGAATCCCCGGCAGGGTGCAATCAGCCCCAGCATTTT

J: TRBJ1-2
D: NA
V: TRBV6-1
size: NA
CDR3: CASSDQGSYRYTF
DNA: TGTGCCAGCAGTGACCAGGGTTCCTATCGCTACACCTTC

J: TRBJ1-1
D: NA
V: TRBV2
size: NA
CDR3: CASRGEGEAFF
DNA: TGTGCCAGCAGGGGGGAGGGTGAAGCTTTCTTT

J: TRBJ2-5
D: TRBD1
V: TRBV25-1
size: once
CDR3: CASAVPQGTSKETQYF
DNA: TGTGCCAGCGCCGTGCCACAGGGGACATCGAAAGAGACCCAGTACTTC

J: TRBJ1-4
D: NA
V: TRBV5-5
size: NA
CDR3: CASSPGGGDEKLFF
DNA: TGTGCCAGCAGCCCCGGGGGGGGCGATGAAAAACTGTTTTTT

J: TRBJ2-3
D: TRBD2
V: TRBV7-9
size: once
CDR3: CASSRRGSGGPSETDTQYF
DNA: TGTGCCAGCAGTCGCAGGGGTAGCGGGGGGCCCTCGGAAACAGATACGCAGTATTTT

J: TRBJ2-3
D: TRBD2
V: TRBV5-1
size: NA
CDR3: CASSPRTSGGTDTQYF
DNA: TGCGCCAGCAGCCCCCGGACTAGCGGGGGCACAGATACGCAGTATTTT

J: TRBJ1-2
D: NA
V: TRBV6-2/TRBV6-3
size: NA
CDR3: CASSREAANYGYTF
DNA: TGTGCCAGCAGTCGAGAAGCCGCTAACTATGGCTACACCTTC

J: TRBJ1-6
D: TRBD1
V: TRBV5-6
size: few
CDR3: CASKSGQGRNSPLHF
DNA: TGTGCCAGCAAATCGGGACAGGGTCGAAATTCACCCCTCCACTTT

J: TRBJ1-2
D: NA
V: TRBV29-1
size: NA
CDR3: CSVPSPGTLSNYGYTF
DNA: TGCAGCGTCCCCTCTCCCGGGACACTTTCTAACTATGGCTACACCTTC

J: TRBJ1-5
D: TRBD1
V: TRBV27
size: NA
CDR3: CASGRQGASNQPQHF
DNA: TGTGCCAGCGGCCGACAGGGGGCAAGCAATCAGCCCCAGCATTTT

J: TRBJ1-3
D: NA
V: TRBV30
size: NA
CDR3: CAWSVSPAAGNTIYF
DNA: TGTGCCTGGAGTGTAAGCCCGGCGGCTGGAAACACCATATATTTT

J: TRBJ1-5
D: NA
V: TRBV3-1/TRBV3-2
size: NA
CDR3: CASSQGNSIQPQHF
DNA: TGTGCCAGCAGCCAAGGTAATAGCATCCAGCCCCAGCATTTT

J: TRBJ1-2
D: NA
V: TRBV4-1
size: NA
CDR3: CASSQPTGNYGYTF
DNA: TGCGCCAGCAGCCAACCCACGGGGAACTATGGCTACACCTTC

J: TRBJ2-1
D: TRBD2
V: TRBV7-3
size: once
CDR3: CASSRTSGGYNEQFF
DNA: TGTGCCAGCAGCCGCACTAGCGGGGGGTACAATGAGCAGTTCTTC

J: TRBJ1-3
D: NA
V: TRBV12-5
size: NA
CDR3: CASGLPKLGNTIYF
DNA: TGTGCTAGTGGTTTGCCCAAGCTTGGAAACACCATATATTTT

J: TRBJ1-1
D: NA
V: TRBV10-3
size: NA
CDR3: CAIRVTVGTEAFF
DNA: TGTGCCATCAGGGTGACAGTCGGGACTGAAGCTTTCTTT

J: TRBJ2-3
D: TRBD2
V: TRBV5-6
size: once
CDR3: CASSSRLAGVTDTQYF
DNA: TGTGCCAGCAGCTCACGGCTAGCGGGAGTAACAGATACGCAGTATTTT

J: TRBJ2-7
D: NA
V: TRBV2
size: NA
CDR3: CASKAGENYEQYF
DNA: TGTGCCAGCAAGGCAGGGGAGAACTACGAGCAGTACTTC

J: TRBJ2-5
D: TRBD2
V: TRBV5-1
size: NA
CDR3: CASSLSAGARYETQYF
DNA: TGCGCCAGCAGCTTGTCAGCGGGGGCTCGGTATGAGACCCAGTACTTC

J: TRBJ2-1
D: NA
V: TRBV27
size: NA
CDR3: CASSLPPSGPRYNEQFF
DNA: TGTGCCAGCAGTCTTCCTCCAAGCGGACCCCGCTACAATGAGCAGTTCTTC

J: TRBJ1-2
D: NA
V: TRBV11-2
size: few
CDR3: CASSQARQISGYTF
DNA: TGTGCCAGCAGCCAGGCTAGACAGATTTCTGGCTACACCTTC

J: TRBJ2-5
D: NA
V: TRBV10-3
size: NA
CDR3: CAISEYGGVDQETQYF
DNA: TGTGCCATCAGTGAGTATGGAGGGGTGGACCAAGAGACCCAGTACTTC

J: TRBJ1-1
D: NA
V: TRBV20-1
size: once
CDR3: CSATPTVEAFF
DNA: TGCAGTGCTACCCCGACAGTTGAAGCTTTCTTT

J: TRBJ2-5
D: NA
V: TRBV5-1
size: NA
CDR3: CASSPRPGETQYF
DNA: TGCGCCAGCAGCCCTCGGCCGGGGGAGACCCAGTACTTC

J: TRBJ2-1
D: TRBD1
V: TRBV5-4
size: NA
CDR3: CASSLGDRGFHNEQFF
DNA: TGTGCCAGCAGTTTGGGGGACAGGGGTTTTCACAATGAGCAGTTCTTC

J: TRBJ1-4
D: NA
V: TRBV6-5
size: once
CDR3: CASRRPGFNEKLFF
DNA: TGTGCCAGCAGAAGACCGGGGTTCAATGAAAAACTGTTTTTT

J: TRBJ2-3
D: TRBD1
V: TRBV28
size: once
CDR3: CASSTRQGLTDTQYF
DNA: TGTGCCAGCAGTACACGACAGGGCCTCACAGATACGCAGTATTTT

J: TRBJ2-3
D: NA
V: TRBV6-5
size: NA
CDR3: CASSTASTDTQYF
DNA: TGTGCCAGCAGTACAGCTAGCACAGATACGCAGTATTTT

J: TRBJ1-1
D: TRBD1
V: TRBV13
size: NA
CDR3: CASSLDRGGNTEAFF
DNA: TGTGCCAGCAGCCTGGACAGGGGGGGGAACACTGAAGCTTTCTTT

J: TRBJ1-1
D: NA
V: TRBV12-5
size: NA
CDR3: CASGLNTGTRPEAFF
DNA: TGTGCTAGTGGTTTGAACACAGGCACTCGGCCTGAAGCTTTCTTT